This TCR beta chain derives from a study of cytomegalovirus exposure and HLA in healthy donors (TCRdb year 2017). About the investigation overall: In an earlier analysis of 587 of the donors, approximately 260 Gb of sequence data and 100 million or so unique TCR beta sequences from 180 million or so T cells were reported. Around 320 gigabases of sequencing data and tens of millions of unique TCR sequences were included in an early release covering roughly 600 HLA-typed donors. Among the roughly 400 genotyped donors, approximately 76% belonged to the genetic ancestry cluster associated with self-reported Caucasian donors. The study was designed to test whether signatures of past pathogen exposure could be identified by cataloging public T cell receptors. The study profiled the T cell repertoires of hundreds of subjects by immunosequencing and related them to cytomegalovirus serostatus. Along with the approximately 700-subject first cohort, a separate validation cohort of about 110 different subjects was used. To predict cytomegalovirus infection status, the study brought together high-throughput TCR immunosequencing, statistical association of individual TCRs with disease status, and machine learning. In a later analysis, previously published TCR beta repertoires from about 640 donors were re-analyzed and high-resolution HLA genotyping was added so that TCR occurrence patterns could be studied. Rather than using new phenotypic data, the later analysis identified candidate immune exposures from TCR beta sequences and from how often those sequences occurred across donors. To decide whether each TCR beta V gene segment behaved as functional or pseudogenic, an earlier analysis of some 570 of the donors relied on high-throughput TCR beta sequencing. Donor age, sex, ethnicity and CMV serostatus were collected together with the repertoire data. A later genetic analysis used genome-wide SNP genotypes for 398 of the 666 donors, treating that subset as a discovery cohort. All discovery cohort repertoires had been generated using a single sequencing platform. Both class I and class II loci were covered by HLA typing, at four-digit resolution. The number of typed donors differed by locus: about 620-640 for A, B, C, DRB1 and DQB1; 500 to 550 for DQA1; roughly 600 for DPA1; and approximately 450 for DPB1. Five DR-DQ haplotypes were treated as single units for association and clustering because of strong linkage in the cohort. Among roughly 400 genotyped donors of the cohort, an average of roughly 230,000 unique TCR beta nucleotide sequences was sequenced per donor, of which 15% to 20% were non-productive.

The method behind the library was the immunoSEQ multiplex PCR assay. For the multiplex PCR, a mixture combining 60 forward primers for TCR Vbeta segments and 13 reverse primers for TCR Jbeta segments was used. The CDR3 region of rearranged TCR beta genes was amplified from genomic DNA by a multiplex PCR assay. On the Illumina HiSeq System, the amplified TCR beta libraries were sequenced as 87-base-pair reads. The original pipeline was this. A later analysis counted 65 million to 90 million unique TCR beta chains across the 650 to 700 repertoires, and roughly 11 million of these chains were shared by at least two donors. Raw reads were error-corrected and collapsed into unique sequences by a nearest-neighbor algorithm in which closely related sequences were merged to remove PCR and sequencing errors. V, D and J gene segments were assigned by aligning CDR3 sequences to IMGT reference sequences. For a sequence to be retained, a match of at least six nucleotides to both a V gene segment and a J gene segment was required. Rearrangements were classified as productive when the CDR3 lacked stop codons and remained in frame with V and J, and all other rearrangements were classified as non-productive. CDR3 was defined by IMGT convention, running from the second conserved V-encoded cysteine to the conserved J-encoded phenylalanine. The earlier analysis of about 500 of the donors excluded sequences that lacked an unambiguous match to a single V gene segment. An earlier analysis of fewer than 650 of the donors classified V segments as functional when productive rearrangements were above 56.7% and as segregating when the standard deviation between donors was above 5%. A statistical classification framework was built to diagnose cytomegalovirus status from the catalog of TCR beta chain sequences. A later analysis assigned V and J genes by comparing TCR nucleotide sequences with IMGT/GENE-DB human TR gene sequences. A later analysis assigned CDR3 sequences and most-parsimonious VDJ recombination scenarios with the TCRdist pipeline. In a later analysis, each TCR beta chain was defined by its CDR3 amino acid sequence together with its V-gene family, and reads lacking a unique V-gene family were excluded. A later analysis removed over 500 highly shared, low-generation-probability nucleotide sequences to deal with suspected cross-contamination and a sequencing artifact. For each public chain, a later analysis derived a clonal expansion index from normalized ranks of inferred template counts within each repertoire. A later analysis computed generation probabilities with a VDJ recombination model fitted to out-of-frame rearrangements, and checked the results against IGoR. A later analysis scored TCR-TCR, TCR-HLA and TCR-CMV co-occurrence with hypergeometric tests, applying a repertoire-size bias correction to TCR pairs. False discovery rates were estimated in a later analysis by permuting HLA or CMV assignments 20 times. In a later analysis, co-occurring TCRs were grouped with DBSCAN, and TCRdist sequence similarity was added when clustering was performed within HLA-allele-positive subsets. Repertoires with fewer than 30,000 or more than 120,000 public chains, plus five repertoires with anomalous nucleotide sharing, were excluded from co-occurrence clustering. TCRdb retrieved this table from immuneACCESS and kept in-frame rearrangements only. Not all clones are present; in checked studies, unresolved V genes account for under half, and no reason is known for the remainder. V and J calls plus clone size are reproduced from that table; the DNA served to infer D and trimming. This sample lists more than 95,000 clones; approximately 66% were detected once. 2.5% to 4% of the sample is in the top ten clones.

In the case of this clone: The specificity of this receptor is unknown. No base quality information exists; no much larger clone differs at one position.

The germline V and J ends show losses of 0 bases and 7 bases respectively, and no gene match explains 8 bases of the junction. Looking up the germline V gene (reference sequence) yields CDR1 GTSNPN and CDR2 SVGIG. The CDR3 sequence holds 14 residues, the cysteine and phenylalanine included. Left in the record is the CDR3 DNA by itself, 42 bases read in frame from the first base. The cohort was made up of roughly 670 healthy bone marrow donors. At the time of sampling, every cohort member was nominally healthy, though immune exposures that went unrecorded were likely present. The donor was CMV seronegative and was included in the group of about 350 seronegative cohort members. A peripheral blood sample was provided by each donor, and peripheral blood mononuclear cells were used for TCR beta sequencing. The Qiagen DNeasy Blood Extraction Kit was used to extract genomic DNA from the blood cell samples.

The research as a whole found: A later analysis reported that several top co-occurrence clusters appeared linked to parvovirus B19, influenza, CMV and Epstein-Barr virus. A later genetic analysis reported fewer N-insertions in productive TCRs among donors in an Asian-associated ancestry cluster than the 666-donor mean. In this cohort, only TCR beta chains were sequenced, and detectable features were limited by the absence of alpha or paired-chain data. A later analysis associated 15,000 or so TCR beta sequences with specific HLA alleles at a false discovery rate of 0.05. A further reported finding was that TCR beta sequences accurately predicted the HLA-A and HLA-B alleles for most subjects in the first cohort. Most TCR sequences were seen in very few donors, while some public TCRs were found in many individuals. In vitro tests confirmed that a few of the cytomegalovirus-associated TCR beta chains recognize cytomegalovirus antigens. In an earlier analysis of some 550 of the donors, most TCR beta V segments were observed in productive rearrangements about 87% or about 30% of the time, broadly matching IMGT annotations. A group of highly shared sequence variants was considered likely to be a technical artifact of the sequencing pipeline. The study listed approximately 150 TCR beta chains as associated with cytomegalovirus. The presence/absence analyses assumed that sequencing depth was roughly uniform across donors, and that assumption may not be true. The classifier was reported to diagnose cytomegalovirus status with high specificity and sensitivity in both the original cohort and the validation cohort. When HLA alleles, especially DR and DQ, strongly co-occurred, attributing TCR associations to individual alleles was difficult. The authors suggested that the approach could potentially be generalized to other disease states and immunological phenotypes. In a later analysis, most CMV-associated TCR beta chains were found to appear HLA-restricted, with HLA associations seemingly driven largely by CMV exposure. In a later analysis, HLA-associated TCR beta chains were found to be more clonally expanded and to have lower generation probabilities than equally common non-associated chains. For the cohort, immune exposure information was limited to CMV serostatus. Linkage disequilibrium might explain the correlated functional status among segregating V segments, but an unknown experimental factor could not be excluded. A later genetic analysis associated a missense DCLRE1C variant with V-gene and J-gene trimming of TCR beta chains, and an independent cohort replicated the association. A later analysis found that TCR association rates varied across HLA loci, with DRB1 alleles showing the most associated TCRs and HLA-C alleles the fewest. The earlier analysis of approximately 540 of the donors excluded 15 to 20 rarely observed V segments, including chromosome 9 orphons, because counts were too low. Because HLA typing was missing for some donors at each locus, association tests included only the typed subset. Some IMGT-functional V segments, including TRBV6-2 and TRBV6-3, could not be distinguished by the 87-base-pair reads and were therefore excluded.

The sample comprised PBMCs. The chain couples TRBV30 to TRBJ1-2, with TRBD1 matching 7 junction bases. This receptor was obtained from a woman in her forties or fifties in good health and CMV-seronegative. The DNA is as follows: TGTGCCTGGAGTGTATTCAGGGGGGTCAGTGGCTACACCTTC. It is translated as CAWSVFRGVSGYTF.